The T cell receptor beta chain under discussion was sequenced for a study of blood T cell repertoires in COVID-19. In the study overall: Sources were T cells, B-cell-depleted T cells, or PBMCs; the material itself was cDNA or gDNA.

Germline assignment: CDR1 MGHDK and CDR2 SYGVNS. V shed 1 base, J shed 7 bases, and the junction held 6 bases outside the gene matches. The CDR3 extends over 14 amino acids. Data came from immunoSEQ multiplex PCR; TCRdb stores just in-frame clones and leaves some out. The data hold some 320,000 clones, with 70% to 90% observed a single time. Sequencing was performed on peripheral blood. This TCR derives from a woman aged 50 to 60 who had recovered from COVID-19. This chain connects TRBV25-1 to TRBJ1-1, with TRBD1 identical over 7 bases. CDR3 sequence (DNA): TGTGCCAGCAGTGAATCATACAGGGGCTATGAAGCTTTCTTT. This gives the protein CASSESYRGYEAFF.